This T cell receptor (beta chain) is from a study of blood T cell repertoires in COVID-19. Study-wide background: Specimens from acute and convalescent COVID-19 originated in the United States, Italy and Spain. PBMCs, B-cell-depleted T cells, or T cells provided the cDNA or gDNA that made up the material.

Original processing methods: Amplification from reference gene primers served as the basis for estimated nucleated cell counts. Data came from immunoSEQ multiplex PCR; TCRdb stores just in-frame clones and leaves some out. V, J and clone size are those of that table, while D and trimming were read from the DNA. The table records 150,000 to 200,000 clones, about 88% of them present only once. This CDR3 has 14 amino acids. Germline-derived CDR1 and CDR2 are MNHNY and SVGAGI (reference sequence). Trimming cost V 4 bases and J 8 bases; bases outside gene matches: 8. Sequenced material: peripheral blood. The V call is TRBV6-6, the J call TRBJ1-1; 9 bases align to TRBD1. This TCR was recovered from a woman aged 25-40 years with active or convalescent COVID-19. In nucleotides, the CDR3 is TGTGCCAGCAGTTGGGGACAGGGTCCAACCGAAGCTTTCTTT. Translated, it gives CASSWGQGPTEAFF.